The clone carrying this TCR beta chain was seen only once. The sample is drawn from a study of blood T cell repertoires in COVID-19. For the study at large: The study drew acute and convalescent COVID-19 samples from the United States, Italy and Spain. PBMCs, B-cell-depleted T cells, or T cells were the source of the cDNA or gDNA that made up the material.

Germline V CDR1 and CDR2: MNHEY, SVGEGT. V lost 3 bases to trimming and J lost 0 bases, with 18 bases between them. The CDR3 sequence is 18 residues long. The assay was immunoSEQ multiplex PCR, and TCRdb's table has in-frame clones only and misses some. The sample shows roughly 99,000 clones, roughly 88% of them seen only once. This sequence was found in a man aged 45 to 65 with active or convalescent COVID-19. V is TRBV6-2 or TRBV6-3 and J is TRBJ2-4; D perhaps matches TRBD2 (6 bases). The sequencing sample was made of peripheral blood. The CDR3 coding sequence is TGTGCCAGCAGTTATACCCCCTATAGCGGCTTAGCCAAAAACATTCAGTACTTC. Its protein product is CASSYTPYSGLAKNIQYF.